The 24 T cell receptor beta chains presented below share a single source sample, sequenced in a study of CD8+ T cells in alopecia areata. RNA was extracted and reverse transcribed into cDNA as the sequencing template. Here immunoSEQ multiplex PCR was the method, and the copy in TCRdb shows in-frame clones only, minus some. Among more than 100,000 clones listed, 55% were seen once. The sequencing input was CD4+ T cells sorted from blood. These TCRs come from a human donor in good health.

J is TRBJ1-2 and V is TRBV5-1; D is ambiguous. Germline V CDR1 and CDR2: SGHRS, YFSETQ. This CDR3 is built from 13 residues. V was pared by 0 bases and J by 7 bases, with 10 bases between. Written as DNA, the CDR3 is TGCGCCAGCAGCTTGGACCCGTTGGGTGGCTACACCTTC. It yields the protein CASSLDPLGGYTF.

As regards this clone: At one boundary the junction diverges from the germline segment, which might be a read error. For the CDR3, the DNA is TGTGCTAGCAGCCAAGGGCAGGGGGGCCAAGAGACCCAGTACTTC. It codes for CASSQGQGGQETQYF. The gene calls are TRBV7-7 and TRBJ2-5, with D possibly matching TRBD1 (7 bases). The V gene's germline CDR1 is SSHAT and CDR2 FNYEAQ (reference sequence). The CDR3 extends over 15 amino acids.

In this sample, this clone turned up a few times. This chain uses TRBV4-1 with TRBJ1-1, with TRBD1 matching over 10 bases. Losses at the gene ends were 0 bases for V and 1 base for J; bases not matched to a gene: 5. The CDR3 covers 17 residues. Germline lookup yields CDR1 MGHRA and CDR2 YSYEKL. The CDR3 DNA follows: TGCGCCAGCAGCCAAGATCGGGACAGGGGCTGGAACACTGAAGCTTTCTTT. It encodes CASSQDRDRGWNTEAFF.

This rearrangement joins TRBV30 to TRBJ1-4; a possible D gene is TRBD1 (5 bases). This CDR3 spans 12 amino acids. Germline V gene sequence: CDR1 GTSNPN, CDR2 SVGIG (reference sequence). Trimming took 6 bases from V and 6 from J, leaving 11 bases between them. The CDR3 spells CACRVQDEKLFF. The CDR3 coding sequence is TGTGCCTGTCGGGTACAGGATGAAAAACTGTTTTTT.

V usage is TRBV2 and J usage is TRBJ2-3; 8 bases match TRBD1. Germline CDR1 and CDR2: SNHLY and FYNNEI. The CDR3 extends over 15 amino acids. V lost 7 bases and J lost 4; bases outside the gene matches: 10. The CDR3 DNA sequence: TGTGCCAGCACCCCCAGGACAGGGAGCGCAGATACGCAGTATTTT. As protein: CASTPRTGSADTQYF. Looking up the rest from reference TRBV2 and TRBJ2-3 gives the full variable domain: EPEVTQTPSHQVTQMGQEVILRCVPISNHLYFYWYRQILGQKVEFLVSFYNNEISEKSEIFDDQFSVERPDGSNFTLKIRSTKLEDSAMYFCASTPRTGSADTQYFGPGTRLTVL.

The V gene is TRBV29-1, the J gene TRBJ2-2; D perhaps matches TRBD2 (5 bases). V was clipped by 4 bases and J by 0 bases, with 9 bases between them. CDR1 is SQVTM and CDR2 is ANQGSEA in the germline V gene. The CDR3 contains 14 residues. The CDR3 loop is CSVAGSPNTGELFF. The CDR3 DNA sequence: TGCAGCGTTGCGGGGAGCCCGAACACCGGGGAGCTGTTTTTT.

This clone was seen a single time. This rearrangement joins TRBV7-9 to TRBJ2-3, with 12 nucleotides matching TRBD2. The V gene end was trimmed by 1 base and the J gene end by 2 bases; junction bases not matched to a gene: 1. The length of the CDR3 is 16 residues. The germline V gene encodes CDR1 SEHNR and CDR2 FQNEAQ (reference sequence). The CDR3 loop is CASSLGTSGITDTQYF. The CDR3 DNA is TGTGCCAGCAGCTTAGGGACTAGCGGGATCACAGATACGCAGTATTTT.

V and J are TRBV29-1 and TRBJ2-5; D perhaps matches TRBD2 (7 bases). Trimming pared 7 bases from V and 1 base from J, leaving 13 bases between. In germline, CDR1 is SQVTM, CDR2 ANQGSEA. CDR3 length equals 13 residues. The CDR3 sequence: CSGGGGLQETQYF. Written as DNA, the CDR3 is TGCAGCGGAGGGGGAGGGCTCCAAGAGACCCAGTACTTC.

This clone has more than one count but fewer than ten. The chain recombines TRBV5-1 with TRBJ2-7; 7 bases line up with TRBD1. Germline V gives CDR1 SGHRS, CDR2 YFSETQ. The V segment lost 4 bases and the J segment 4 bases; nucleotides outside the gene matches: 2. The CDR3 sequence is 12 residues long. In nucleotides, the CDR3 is TGCGCCAGCAGCAAGGGACAGTACGAGCAGTACTTC. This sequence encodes CASSKGQYEQYF.

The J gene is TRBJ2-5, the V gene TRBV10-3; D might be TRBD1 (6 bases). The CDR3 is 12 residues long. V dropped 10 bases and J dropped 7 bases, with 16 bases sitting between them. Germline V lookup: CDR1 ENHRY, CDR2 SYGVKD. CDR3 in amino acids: CATSRTVVTQYF. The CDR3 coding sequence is TGTGCCACCTCCCGGACAGTTGTGACCCAGTACTTC.

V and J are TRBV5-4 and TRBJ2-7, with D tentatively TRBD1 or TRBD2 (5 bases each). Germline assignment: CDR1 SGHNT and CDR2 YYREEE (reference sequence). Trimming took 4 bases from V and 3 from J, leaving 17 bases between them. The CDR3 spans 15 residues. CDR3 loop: CASSIDPGPNYEQYF. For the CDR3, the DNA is TGTGCCAGCAGCATTGACCCGGGGCCCAACTACGAGCAGTACTTC.

The CDR3 is CASSQLAGLAGTGELFF. In nucleotides, the CDR3 is TGTGCCAGCAGTCAACTAGCGGGGCTTGCCGGCACCGGGGAGCTGTTTTTT. The rearrangement joins TRBV27 to TRBJ2-2; 10 bases are a match to TRBD2. The V gene end was trimmed by 5 bases and the J gene end by 4 bases; junction bases not matched to a gene: 10. Germline CDR1 reads MNHEY; CDR2 reads SMNVEV (reference sequence). This CDR3 is built from 17 residues.

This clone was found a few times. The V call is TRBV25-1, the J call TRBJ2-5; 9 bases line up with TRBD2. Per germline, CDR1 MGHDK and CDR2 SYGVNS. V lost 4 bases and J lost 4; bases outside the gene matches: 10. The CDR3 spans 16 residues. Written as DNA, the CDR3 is TGTGCCAGCAGTGGTGGGCGACTTAGCGGGGGAGAGACCCAGTACTTC. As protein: CASSGGRLSGGETQYF. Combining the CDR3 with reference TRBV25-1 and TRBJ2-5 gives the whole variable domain EADIYQTPRYLVIGTGKKITLECSQTMGHDKMYWYQQDPGMELHLIHYSYGVNSTEKGDLSSESTVSRIRTEHFPLTLESARPSHTSQYLCASSGGRLSGGETQYFGPGTRLLVL.

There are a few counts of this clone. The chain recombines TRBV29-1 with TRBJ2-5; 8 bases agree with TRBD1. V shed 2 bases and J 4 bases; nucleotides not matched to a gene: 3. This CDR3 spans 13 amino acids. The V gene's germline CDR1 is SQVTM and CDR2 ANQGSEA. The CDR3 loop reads CSVEPGGSETQYF. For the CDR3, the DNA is TGCAGCGTTGAACCAGGGGGCTCAGAGACCCAGTACTTC.

The CDR3 reads CATRGRGSRGYGYTF. Written as DNA, the CDR3 is TGTGCCACCAGGGGCAGGGGGTCTCGGGGCTATGGCTACACCTTC. The genes are TRBV28 and TRBJ1-2; 7 bases align to TRBD1. CDR3 length: 15 amino acids. Trimming took 10 bases from V and 4 from J; bases not matched to a gene: 15. Germline V gene lookup returns CDR1 MDHEN and CDR2 SYDVKM.

The CDR3 reads CASSPPTIGIQYF. The CDR3, as DNA: TGTGCCAGCTCACCACCCACAATTGGCATTCAGTACTTC. The V call is TRBV18, the J call TRBJ2-4; D uncertain. Per germline, CDR1 KGHSH and CDR2 LQKENI. This CDR3 comprises 13 residues. Trimming pared 0 bases from V and 9 bases from J, leaving 9 bases between.

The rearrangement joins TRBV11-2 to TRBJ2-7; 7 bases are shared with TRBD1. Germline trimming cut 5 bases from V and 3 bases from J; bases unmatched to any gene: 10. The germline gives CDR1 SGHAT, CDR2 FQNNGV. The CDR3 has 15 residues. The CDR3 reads CASSAFAGGDYEQYF. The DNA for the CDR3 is TGTGCCAGCAGCGCCTTTGCAGGGGGAGACTACGAGCAGTACTTC. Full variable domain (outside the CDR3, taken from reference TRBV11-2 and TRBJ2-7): EAGVAQSPRYKIIEKRQSVAFWCNPISGHATLYWYQQILGQGPKLLIQFQNNGVVDDSQLPKDRFSAERLKGVDSTLKIQPAKLEDSAVYLCASSAFAGGDYEQYFGPGTRLTVT.

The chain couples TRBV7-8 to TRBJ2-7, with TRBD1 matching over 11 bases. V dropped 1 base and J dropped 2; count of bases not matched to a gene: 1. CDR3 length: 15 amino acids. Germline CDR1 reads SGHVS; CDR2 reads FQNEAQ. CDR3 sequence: CASSLGGQGAYEQYF. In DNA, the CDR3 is TGTGCCAGCAGCTTAGGGGGACAGGGGGCCTACGAGCAGTACTTC.

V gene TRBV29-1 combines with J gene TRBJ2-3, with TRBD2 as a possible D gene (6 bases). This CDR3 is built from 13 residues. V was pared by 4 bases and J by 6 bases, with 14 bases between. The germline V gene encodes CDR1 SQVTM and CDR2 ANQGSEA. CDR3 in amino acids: CSVGRLGRDTQYF. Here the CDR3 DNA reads TGCAGCGTTGGTCGTCTTGGGAGGGATACGCAGTATTTT.

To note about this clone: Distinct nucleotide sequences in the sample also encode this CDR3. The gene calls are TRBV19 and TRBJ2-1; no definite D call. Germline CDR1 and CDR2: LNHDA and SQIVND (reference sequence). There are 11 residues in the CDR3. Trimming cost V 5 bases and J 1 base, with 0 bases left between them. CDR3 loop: CASSSYNEQFF. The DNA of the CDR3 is TGTGCCAGTAGTTCCTACAATGAGCAGTTCTTC.

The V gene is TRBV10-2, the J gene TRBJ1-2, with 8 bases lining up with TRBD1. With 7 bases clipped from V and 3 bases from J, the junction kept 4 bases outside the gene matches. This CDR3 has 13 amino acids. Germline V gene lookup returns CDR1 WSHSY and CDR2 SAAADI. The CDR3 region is CASTPTGDYGYTF. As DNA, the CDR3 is TGCGCCAGCACCCCGACAGGGGACTATGGCTACACCTTC.

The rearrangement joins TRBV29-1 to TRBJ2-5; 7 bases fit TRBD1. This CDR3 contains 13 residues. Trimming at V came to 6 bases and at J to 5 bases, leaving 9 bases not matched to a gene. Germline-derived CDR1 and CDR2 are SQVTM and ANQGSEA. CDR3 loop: CSVAEGARETQYF. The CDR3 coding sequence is TGCAGCGTGGCTGAGGGGGCGCGGGAGACCCAGTACTTC.

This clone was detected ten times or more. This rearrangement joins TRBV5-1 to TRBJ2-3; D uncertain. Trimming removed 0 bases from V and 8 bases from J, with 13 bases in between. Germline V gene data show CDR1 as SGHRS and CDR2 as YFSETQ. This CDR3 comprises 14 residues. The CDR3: CASSLADPHGTQYF. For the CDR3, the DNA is TGCGCCAGCAGCTTGGCGGATCCACACGGTACGCAGTATTTT.

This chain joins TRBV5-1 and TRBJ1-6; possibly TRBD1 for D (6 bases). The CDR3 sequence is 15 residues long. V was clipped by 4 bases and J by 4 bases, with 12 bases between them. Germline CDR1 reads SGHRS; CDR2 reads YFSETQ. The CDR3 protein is CASSNRQAYNSPLHF. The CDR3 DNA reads TGCGCCAGCAGCAACCGACAGGCTTATAATTCACCCCTCCACTTT.